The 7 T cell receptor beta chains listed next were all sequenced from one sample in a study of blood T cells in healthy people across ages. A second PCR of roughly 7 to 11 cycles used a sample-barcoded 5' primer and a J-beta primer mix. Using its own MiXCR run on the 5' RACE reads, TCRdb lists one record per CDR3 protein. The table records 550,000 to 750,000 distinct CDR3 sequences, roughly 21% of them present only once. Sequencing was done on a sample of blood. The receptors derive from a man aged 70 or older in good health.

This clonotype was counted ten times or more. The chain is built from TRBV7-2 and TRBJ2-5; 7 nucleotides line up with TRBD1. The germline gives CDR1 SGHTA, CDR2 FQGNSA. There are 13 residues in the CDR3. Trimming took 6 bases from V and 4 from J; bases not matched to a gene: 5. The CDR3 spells CASRATGAETQYF. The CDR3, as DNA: TGTGCCAGCAGGGCCACAGGGGCAGAGACCCAGTACTTC.

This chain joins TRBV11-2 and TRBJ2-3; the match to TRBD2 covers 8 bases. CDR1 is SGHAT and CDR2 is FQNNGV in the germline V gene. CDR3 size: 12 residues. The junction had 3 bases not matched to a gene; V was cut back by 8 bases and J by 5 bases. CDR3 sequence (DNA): TGTGCCAGCGAAGCGGGAGTAGATACGCAGTATTTT. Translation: CASEAGVDTQYF.

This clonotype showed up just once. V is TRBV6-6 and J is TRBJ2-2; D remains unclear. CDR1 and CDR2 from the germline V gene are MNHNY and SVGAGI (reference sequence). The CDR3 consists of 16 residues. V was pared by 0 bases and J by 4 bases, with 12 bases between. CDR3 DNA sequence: TGTGCCAGCAGTTACTCGAACCCCCAAGGCACCGGGGAGCTGTTTTTT. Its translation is CASSYSNPQGTGELFF.

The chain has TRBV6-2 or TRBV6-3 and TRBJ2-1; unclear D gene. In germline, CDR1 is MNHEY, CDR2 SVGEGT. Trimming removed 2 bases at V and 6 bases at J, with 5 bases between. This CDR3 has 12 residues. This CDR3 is CASSYVANEQFF. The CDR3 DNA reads TGTGCCAGCAGTTACGTAGCCAATGAGCAGTTCTTC.

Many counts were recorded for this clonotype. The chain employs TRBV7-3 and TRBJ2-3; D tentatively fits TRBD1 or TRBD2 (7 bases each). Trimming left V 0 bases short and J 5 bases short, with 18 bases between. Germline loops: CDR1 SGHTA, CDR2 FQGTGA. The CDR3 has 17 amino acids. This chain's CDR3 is CASSLTGGGGGEDTQYF. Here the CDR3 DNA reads TGTGCCAGCAGCTTAACTGGGGGAGGGGGCGGAGAAGATACGCAGTATTTT.

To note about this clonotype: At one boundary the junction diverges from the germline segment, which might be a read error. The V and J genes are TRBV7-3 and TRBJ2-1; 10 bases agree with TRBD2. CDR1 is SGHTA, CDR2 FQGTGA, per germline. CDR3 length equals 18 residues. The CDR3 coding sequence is TGTGCCAACAGCTTATGGGCCCCCGGGACTAGCGACTACAATGAGCAGTTCTTC. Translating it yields CANSLWAPGTSDYNEQFF.

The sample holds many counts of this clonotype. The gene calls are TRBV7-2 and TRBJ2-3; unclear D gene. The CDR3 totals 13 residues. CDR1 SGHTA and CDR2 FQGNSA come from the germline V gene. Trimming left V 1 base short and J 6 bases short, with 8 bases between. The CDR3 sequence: CASSLDLGDTQYF. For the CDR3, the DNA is TGTGCCAGCAGCTTAGATCTGGGGGATACGCAGTATTTT.